This T cell receptor (beta chain) was profiled in a study of blood T cell repertoires in COVID-19. This CDR3 has 13 amino acids. V was pared by 1 base and J by 6 bases, with 8 bases between. Germline values: CDR1 SGHRS, CDR2 YFSETQ. The protocol was immunoSEQ multiplex PCR, while the TCRdb copy is restricted to in-frame clones and leaves out a portion. The table includes 65,000 to 80,000 clones, 70% to 90% detected once. This clone was counted once. Sequencing was performed on peripheral blood. The sequence derives from a man between 65 and 79 years old with active or convalescent COVID-19. The J gene is TRBJ2-1, the V gene TRBV5-1, with D uncertain. DNA of the CDR3: TGCGCCAGCAGCTTGTTGTCCATCAATGAGCAGTTCTTC. Protein sequence: CASSLLSINEQFF.